This T cell receptor beta chain comes out of a study of OX40 agonist ivuxolimab in advanced cancers. Using immunoSEQ multiplex PCR, the repertoire was profiled, and TCRdb retains in-frame clones only, with some absent. The data contain fewer than 25,000 clones, approximately 91% of them singletons. The sampling schedule covered blood at baseline, cycle 4 day 1, and cycle 7 day 1. This clone was seen only once. V was clipped by 5 bases and J by 4 bases, with 16 bases between them. Germline CDR1 SEHNR, CDR2 FQNEAQ (reference sequence). The CDR3 spans 15 residues. The rearrangement uses TRBV7-9 and TRBJ2-3; D not certain. This specimen was CD4+ or CD8+ T cells sorted from blood, taken in a trial of the OX40 agonist ivuxolimab. This sequence was found in an adult with an advanced solid tumor such as melanoma, head and neck, liver or kidney cancer. DNA of the CDR3: TGTGCCAGCAGCCGCACTGGATTAGCCCCAGATACGCAGTATTTT. It translates to CASSRTGLAPDTQYF.